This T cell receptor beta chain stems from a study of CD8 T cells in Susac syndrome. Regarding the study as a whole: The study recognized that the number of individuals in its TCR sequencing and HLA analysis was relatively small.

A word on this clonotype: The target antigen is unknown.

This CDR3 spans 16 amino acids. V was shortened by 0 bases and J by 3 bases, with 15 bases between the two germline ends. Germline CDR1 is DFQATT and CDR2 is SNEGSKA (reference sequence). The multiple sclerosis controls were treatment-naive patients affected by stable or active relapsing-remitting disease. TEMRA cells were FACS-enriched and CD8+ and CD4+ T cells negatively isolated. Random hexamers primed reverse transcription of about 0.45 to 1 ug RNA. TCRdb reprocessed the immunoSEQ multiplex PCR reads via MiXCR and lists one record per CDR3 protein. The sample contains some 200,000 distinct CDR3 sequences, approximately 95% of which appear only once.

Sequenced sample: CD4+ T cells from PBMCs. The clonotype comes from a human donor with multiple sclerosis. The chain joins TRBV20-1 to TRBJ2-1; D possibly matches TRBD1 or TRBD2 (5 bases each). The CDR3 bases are TGCAGTGCTAGAGATTTATCGGGACCGCGCTACAATGAGCAGTTCTTC. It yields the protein CSARDLSGPRYNEQFF.